This TCR beta chain comes out of a study of CD8 T cells in ankylosing spondylitis. TCRdb passed the 5' RACE reads through MiXCR, listing each CDR3 protein once. The sample carries 250,000 to 400,000 distinct CDR3 sequences, 11% recorded once. Notes on the study in general: Reports say disease-linked clones showed up significantly more in matched ankylosing spondylitis synovial fluid.

This clonotype occurred many times. Its antigen is not identified. Germline V lookup: CDR1 SGHRS, CDR2 YFSETQ. The CDR3 has 15 amino acids. V lost 6 bases to trimming and J lost 4 bases, with 18 bases between them. This rearrangement joins TRBV5-1 to TRBJ2-3; weak D call: TRBD1 (6 bases). The TCR sequence derives from a female donor with ankylosing spondylitis or in good health (not recorded which). Material: blood, either unsorted or a sorted T cell fraction (not recorded which). Here the CDR3 reads CASNEGQPVADTQYF. As DNA, the CDR3 is TGCGCCAGCAATGAAGGACAGCCCGTTGCAGATACGCAGTATTTT. Drawing the rest from reference TRBV5-1 and TRBJ2-3, the complete variable domain is KAGVTQTPRYLIKTRGQQVTLSCSPISGHRSVSWYQQTPGQGLQFLFEYFSETQRNKGNFPGRFSGRQFSNSRSEMNVSTLELGDSALYLCASNEGQPVADTQYFGPGTRLTVL.